The 21 T cell receptor beta chains below all came from one sample that was sequenced in a study of T cells in Graves' hyperthyroidism and ophthalmopathy. Amplification yielded TCR beta CDR3 regions, with RNA transcripts as the source. The TCR CDR3 first-round RT-PCR relied on the HTBI primer set. TCRdb redid the calling of the multiplex PCR reads with MiXCR, one entry per CDR3 protein. The sample carries a few hundred thousand distinct CDR3 sequences, 14% recorded once. The sample was blood. These receptor sequences come from a woman in her forties with Graves' hyperthyroidism.

Only a few counts were recorded for this clonotype. The chain is built from TRBV19 and TRBJ2-7, with D perhaps TRBD1 or TRBD2 (5 bases each). CDR3 length: 15 amino acids. CDR1 and CDR2 from the germline V gene are LNHDA and SQIVND (reference sequence). Trimming cost V 0 bases and J 5 bases, with 14 bases left between them. DNA for the CDR3: TGTGCCAGTAGTATAGATCGGCCAGGGAGCGACGAGCAGTACTTC. This encodes CASSIDRPGSDEQYF.

The chain couples TRBV20-1 to TRBJ1-4, with D unclear. This CDR3 region has 13 residues. V lost 4 bases and J 5 bases, leaving 11 bases between the germline ends. Germline V gene lookup returns CDR1 DFQATT and CDR2 SNEGSKA (reference sequence). CDR3 sequence reads: CSATPTVNEKLFF. The CDR3 nucleotides read TGCAGTGCTACCCCGACGGTAAATGAAAAACTGTTTTTT.

Many counts were recorded for this clonotype. V and J are TRBV20-1 and TRBJ2-5, with 7 bases identical to TRBD1. Germline V CDR1 and CDR2: DFQATT, SNEGSKA (reference sequence). V gave up 3 bases and J gave up 2 bases; unmatched junction bases: 9. This CDR3 has 15 residues. The CDR3 here is CSASDYGTAQETQYF. CDR3 nucleotides: TGCAGTGCTAGTGATTATGGGACAGCACAAGAGACCCAGTACTTC.

The rearrangement joins TRBV5-5 to TRBJ2-5; D uncertain. The germline V gene encodes CDR1 SGHKS and CDR2 YYEKEE (reference sequence). This CDR3 is built from 15 residues. Trimming removed 0 bases from V and 4 bases from J, with 13 bases in between. The CDR3 DNA is TGTGCCAGCAGCTTGGCGGAAGGGCGACGAGAGACCCAGTACTTC. This translates into CASSLAEGRRETQYF.

V gene TRBV29-1 combines with J gene TRBJ2-5; D not certain. The length of the CDR3 is 12 residues. Germline CDR1 and CDR2: SQVTM and ANQGSEA. Trimming left V 3 bases short and J 7 bases short, with 12 bases between. The CDR3 reads CSVELPSRTQYF. Written as DNA, the CDR3 is TGCAGCGTTGAGCTCCCCTCTCGGACCCAGTACTTC.

This clonotype was counted many times. V gene TRBV5-1 combines with J gene TRBJ2-1, with D unresolved. Germline V lookup: CDR1 SGHRS, CDR2 YFSETQ. V was cut by 4 bases and J by 0 bases, with 11 bases left in between. CDR3 length: 15 amino acids. The CDR3 DNA sequence: TGCGCCAGCAGCGGGTCGACAAGCTCCTACAATGAGCAGTTCTTC. Its protein product is CASSGSTSSYNEQFF.

This clonotype was seen more than once but under ten times. The J gene is TRBJ2-1, the V gene TRBV20-1, with D possibly being TRBD1 (6 bases). CDR3 size: 14 residues. Germline assignment: CDR1 DFQATT and CDR2 SNEGSKA (reference sequence). Trimming shortened V by 0 bases and J by 7 bases, and 13 bases separated the two germline ends. In DNA, the CDR3 is TGCAGTGCTAGAGATCTAAACAGGGTGAATGAGCAGTTCTTC. Protein: CSARDLNRVNEQFF.

The chain employs TRBV20-1 and TRBJ1-1, with 8 bases that match TRBD1. The CDR3 length is 12 residues. The V and J ends lost 8 bases and 8 bases, in that order; junction bases with no gene match: 10. The germline V gene has CDR1 DFQATT and CDR2 SNEGSKA (reference sequence). CDR3 coding DNA: TGCAGTCCACAGGGGGTGACCGTCGAAGCTTTCTTT. Translated: CSPQGVTVEAFF.

The chain combines TRBV27 with TRBJ2-1; unclear D gene. V lost 2 bases and J lost 0, with 11 bases in between. CDR3 length: 16 amino acids. Germline values: CDR1 MNHEY, CDR2 SMNVEV (reference sequence). CDR3 residues: CASSLDGRSSYNEQFF. The CDR3 DNA follows: TGTGCCAGCAGTTTAGATGGACGGAGCTCCTACAATGAGCAGTTCTTC.

In this sample, this clonotype turned up many times. The CDR3: CASSLLPGLLSYNEQFF. The DNA of the CDR3 is TGCGCCAGCAGCTTACTTCCTGGCTTACTCTCCTACAATGAGCAGTTCTTC. This rearrangement joins TRBV5-1 to TRBJ2-1; D remains unclear. The V and J ends lost 2 bases and 0 bases respectively, with 15 bases between them. CDR3 size: 17 residues. Germline V CDR1 and CDR2: SGHRS, YFSETQ.

V gene TRBV18 combines with J gene TRBJ2-5; tentatively, D is TRBD1 (5 bases). Trimming removed 3 bases from V and 1 base from J, with 15 bases in between. From germline, CDR1 is KGHSH and CDR2 LQKENI. The CDR3 is 16 amino acids. CDR3 amino acids: CASSPSQAGPQETQYF. The CDR3 DNA follows: TGTGCCAGCTCACCGTCGCAGGCAGGGCCCCAAGAGACCCAGTACTTC. Using reference TRBV18 and TRBJ2-5 for the parts outside the CDR3, the full variable domain is NAGVMQNPRHLVRRRGQEARLRCSPMKGHSHVYWYRQLPEEGLKFMVYLQKENIIDESGMPKERFSAEFPKEGPSILRIQQVVRGDSAAYFCASSPSQAGPQETQYFGPGTRLLVL.

The CDR3 reads CASTYWTAQETQYF. The CDR3 DNA follows: TGTGCCAGCACCTATTGGACGGCTCAAGAGACCCAGTACTTC. V gene TRBV7-9 combines with J gene TRBJ2-5; D unresolved. The CDR3 is 14 amino acids. Per the germline V gene, CDR1 is SEHNR and CDR2 is FQNEAQ (reference sequence). Trimming removed 7 bases from V and 2 bases from J, with 14 bases in between.

Many counts were recorded for this clonotype. This sequence joins TRBV30 and TRBJ2-5; unclear D gene. V was pared by 0 bases and J by 5 bases, with 7 bases between. The CDR3 has 12 amino acids. CDR1 and CDR2 from the germline V gene are GTSNPN and SVGIG (reference sequence). CDR3 in amino acids: CAWSVLGETQYF. DNA of the CDR3: TGTGCCTGGAGTGTACTGGGGGAGACCCAGTACTTC.

In this sample, this clonotype turned up many times. The J gene is TRBJ2-6, the V gene TRBV12-3 or TRBV12-4, with D perhaps matching TRBD1 (6 bases). This CDR3 is 15 amino acids long. The V end was cut by 6 bases, the J end by 4 bases, with 13 bases between. The CDR3 loop is CASRYRVSGANVLTF. The CDR3 nucleotides read TGTGCCAGCAGATACAGGGTATCCGGGGCCAACGTCCTGACTTTC.

This clonotype was detected a few times. This rearrangement joins TRBV5-6 to TRBJ1-2; no clear D gene. The length of the CDR3 is 17 residues. Per germline, CDR1 SGHDT and CDR2 YYEEEE. Trimming cost V 0 bases and J 0 bases, with 15 bases left between them. CDR3 DNA sequence: TGTGCCAGCAGCTTGGGGATAGTAGGCGGTGCTAACTATGGCTACACCTTC. It is translated as CASSLGIVGGANYGYTF.

This clonotype was recorded at least ten times. This rearrangement joins TRBV20-1 to TRBJ2-1; TRBD2 is a possible D gene (6 bases). Germline CDR1 and CDR2: DFQATT and SNEGSKA (reference sequence). This CDR3 region has 16 residues. The V gene lost 3 bases and the J gene lost 1 base, with 16 bases spanning the gap. Here the CDR3 reads CSARPPGRESYNEQFF. The CDR3, as DNA: TGCAGTGCTAGGCCCCCGGGGCGGGAATCCTACAATGAGCAGTTCTTC.

This clonotype was found many times. The chain joins TRBV12-3 or TRBV12-4 to TRBJ2-7, with D perhaps TRBD2 (6 bases). V was pared by 6 bases and J by 0 bases, with 9 bases between. This CDR3 has 13 residues. The CDR3 reads CASRDYSSYEQYF. The CDR3 nucleotides read TGTGCCAGCAGGGACTACAGCTCCTACGAGCAGTACTTC.

This clonotype has ten or more counts. This chain uses TRBV6-6 with TRBJ2-7; possible D gene TRBD2, 5 bases. CDR1 is MNHNY and CDR2 is SVGAGI in the germline V gene (reference sequence). The CDR3 is 15 residues long. Trimming removed 2 bases at V and 0 bases at J, with 11 bases between. The CDR3 protein is CASSYDYLSSYEQYF. CDR3 sequence (DNA): TGTGCCAGCAGTTACGACTACTTATCCTCCTACGAGCAGTACTTC.

This clonotype was seen a handful of times. This sequence joins TRBV6-1 and TRBJ2-4; D is unresolved. Germline loops: CDR1 MNHNS, CDR2 SASEGT. The CDR3 covers 11 residues. V shed 3 bases and J shed 4 bases, with 1 base lying between them. Here the CDR3 DNA reads TGTGCCAGCAGTGATAAAAACATTCAGTACTTC. Translated: CASSDKNIQYF.

V and J are TRBV4-1 and TRBJ1-2; D is unresolved. The CDR3 runs 14 residues. In germline, CDR1 is MGHRA, CDR2 YSYEKL. V lost 1 base to trimming and J lost 8 bases, with 14 bases between them. The CDR3 sequence: CASSQGQPLAGYTF. CDR3 nucleotide sequence: TGCGCCAGCAGCCAAGGGCAGCCCTTGGCAGGCTACACCTTC.

At least ten counts were recorded for this clonotype. Here the CDR3 DNA reads TGTGCCAGCTCACCACCACTAGCCCAAGGGATGTACGAGCAGTACTTC. This sequence encodes CASSPPLAQGMYEQYF. J is TRBJ2-7 and V is TRBV18, with D perhaps matching TRBD2 (6 bases). This CDR3 is built from 16 residues. The germline CDR1 and CDR2 sequences are KGHSH and LQKENI. Deletions cut 0 bases from V and 4 bases from J, with 16 bases between. Drawing the rest from reference TRBV18 and TRBJ2-7, the complete variable domain is NAGVMQNPRHLVRRRGQEARLRCSPMKGHSHVYWYRQLPEEGLKFMVYLQKENIIDESGMPKERFSAEFPKEGPSILRIQQVVRGDSAAYFCASSPPLAQGMYEQYFGPGTRLTVT.